A single sample gave rise to the 5 T cell receptor beta chains below, sequenced in a study of siplizumab effects on memory and regulatory T cells. Coculture of mixed lymphocyte reaction cells was performed at 37°C for less than 7 days. Profiled with immunoSEQ multiplex PCR; TCRdb holds only in-frame clones, not every one. This sample has approximately 20,000 clones; approximately 40% occur once, and the top ten carry 6% to 7%. These TCRs are of unknown antigen specificity. The sequenced sample was CFSE-low (dividing) CD4+ T cells sorted from an allogeneic mixed lymphocyte reaction. The receptors were sampled from a human donor in good health; the cells came from an allogeneic mixed lymphocyte reaction. Some clones in this sample may be carry-over from other donors' samples.

V and J are TRBV30 and TRBJ2-5; D remains ambiguous. The CDR3 is 13 residues long. CDR1 and CDR2 from the germline V gene are GTSNPN and SVGIG (reference sequence). Between the trimmed V and J ends, which lost 0 bases and 2 bases, there was a span of 7 bases. The CDR3 is CAWSVRIQETQYF. The CDR3 coding sequence is TGTGCCTGGAGTGTAAGGATTCAAGAGACCCAGTACTTC.

V is TRBV14 and J is TRBJ2-1; 8 bases are shared with TRBD1. Per germline, CDR1 SGHDN and CDR2 FVKESK. The ends lost 6 bases at V and 7 bases at J; junction bases unmatched: 8. CDR3 size: 14 residues. The DNA of the CDR3 is TGTGCCAGCAGACGCCAGGGGGCGCAGAATGAGCAGTTCTTC. Protein: CASRRQGAQNEQFF.

This clone was counted between two and nine times. The chain employs TRBV10-3 and TRBJ2-2; no firm D call. V lost 0 bases and J lost 1, with 6 bases in between. The CDR3 extends over 15 amino acids. Germline V gene data show CDR1 as ENHRY and CDR2 as SYGVKD. CDR3: CAISESSQNTGELFF. The CDR3 DNA reads TGTGCCATCAGTGAGTCGTCTCAGAACACCGGGGAGCTGTTTTTT.

The chain links TRBV18 to TRBJ1-1, with D unresolved. The length of the CDR3 is 14 residues. With 3 bases removed from V and 0 bases from J, the gap between germline ends came to 8 bases. Germline CDR1 reads KGHSH; CDR2 reads LQKENI. The CDR3 here is CASSPLTVNTEAFF. CDR3 coding DNA: TGTGCCAGCTCACCGCTAACAGTGAACACTGAAGCTTTCTTT.

This clone was counted between two and nine times. V is TRBV27 and J is TRBJ2-3, with TRBD2 as a possible D gene (6 bases). V was trimmed by 8 bases and J by 5 bases, leaving 14 bases between them. Germline CDR1 MNHEY, CDR2 SMNVEV (reference sequence). This CDR3 region has 13 residues. CDR3 sequence reads: CASRGWAKDTQYF. CDR3 in DNA: TGTGCCAGCCGGGGGTGGGCAAAAGATACGCAGTATTTT.